One sample yielded the 9 T cell receptor beta chains listed below, sequenced in a study of T-cell memory formation after mild COVID-19 (dated by TCRdb to about 2021). The receptor library was made with 5' RACE. The sequencing machine was an Illumina NovaSeq 6000. The public sequencing data were trimmed at Q25 with fastp and processed into clonotypes with MiXCR by TCRdb, which kept only in-frame beta chains. Merged by CDR3 protein, the rows form single entries marked with the most common genes and DNA. For this sample there are 300,000 to 400,000 distinct CDR3 sequences; approximately 15% appear just once. The ten biggest clones cover around 24% of the sample. Sequenced material: PBMCs or a T cell subset sorted from them (not recorded which). Source of these receptors: a man aged 18 to 30 who had mild COVID-19 (a few samples of this study predate the infection). The sample titles of this study are shuffled in the database, so cell type and time point are left out; the donor was told from shared clones.

The sample holds a few counts of this clonotype. CDR3 bases: TGCGCCAGCAGGTCCGAGGGGGGAAACACTGAAGCTTTCTTT. Translation: CASRSEGGNTEAFF. The V and J genes are TRBV5-1 and TRBJ1-1; a weak D match, TRBD1 (6 bases). This CDR3 is built from 14 residues. V lost 5 bases and J lost 2, with 13 bases in between. The V gene's germline CDR1 is SGHRS and CDR2 YFSETQ.

This clonotype was counted only a few times. J is TRBJ1-4 and V is TRBV5-1, with unresolved D. CDR3 length equals 16 residues. The V end lost 3 bases, the J end lost 7 bases, and 19 bases lay between the germline ends. Germline CDR1 is SGHRS and CDR2 is YFSETQ. The CDR3 DNA reads as TGCGCCAGCAGCTCGCAAAACCCCGGTGTCGGTGAAAAACTGTTTTTT. Amino acid sequence: CASSSQNPGVGEKLFF.

This clonotype showed up many times. The CDR3 region has the DNA TGTGCCAGCAGAGTCAGCGGGGGCAAAAACATTCAGTACTTC. Its protein is CASRVSGGKNIQYF. The V and J genes are TRBV7-9 and TRBJ2-4, with TRBD2 identical over 8 bases. The CDR3 contains 14 residues. Trimming cost V 6 bases and J 3 bases; bases outside gene matches: 4. Germline values: CDR1 SEHNR, CDR2 FQNEAQ (reference sequence).

There are a few counts of this clonotype. The J gene is TRBJ2-3, the V gene TRBV5-1; 9 nucleotides agree with TRBD1. Germline V CDR1 and CDR2: SGHRS, YFSETQ. V shed 4 bases, J shed 5 bases, and the junction held 5 bases outside the gene matches. The length of the CDR3 is 14 residues. In nucleotides, the CDR3 is TGCGCCAGCAGCACGGGACAGGGTGGAGATACGCAGTATTTT. Protein sequence: CASSTGQGGDTQYF.

The CDR3 here is CATSRGDSSYEQYF. The CDR3 DNA is TGTGCCACCAGCAGAGGGGACAGTTCCTACGAGCAGTACTTC. J is TRBJ2-7 and V is TRBV15; TRBD1 aligns across 7 bases. The junction had 1 base not matched to a gene; V was cut back by 1 base and J by 1 base. Germline V gives CDR1 LNHNV, CDR2 YYDKDF (reference sequence). The length of the CDR3 is 14 residues. The variable domain in full, completed from reference TRBV15 and TRBJ2-7, reads DAMVIQNPRYQVTQFGKPVTLSCSQTLNHNVMYWYQQKSSQAPKLLFHYYDKDFNNEADTPDNFQSRRPNTSFCFLDIRSPGLGDTAMYLCATSRGDSSYEQYFGPGTRLTVT.

The V call is TRBV2, the J call TRBJ2-1, with D hard to call. CDR1 and CDR2 from the germline V gene are SNHLY and FYNNEI. The germline V and J ends were trimmed by 8 bases and 3 bases, with 11 bases remaining between them. CDR3 length: 13 amino acids. DNA of the CDR3: TGTGCCAGCGTGGACGGAAACTACAATGAGCAGTTCTTC. Translation gives CASVDGNYNEQFF.

V is TRBV2 and J is TRBJ2-7; 15 bases match TRBD2. V lost 2 bases, J lost 9 bases, and 5 bases stayed unmatched. CDR3 length equals 15 residues. The germline V gene encodes CDR1 SNHLY and CDR2 FYNNEI. The CDR3: CASSERGLAGGTQYF. CDR3 in DNA: TGTGCCAGCAGTGAACGGGGACTAGCGGGGGGTACGCAGTACTTC.

This clonotype was found a few times. The V gene is TRBV20-1, the J gene TRBJ2-2; D is unclear. The CDR3 loop spans 14 amino acids. The V end lost 0 bases, the J end lost 1 base, and 6 bases lay between the germline ends. Germline V gene sequence: CDR1 DFQATT, CDR2 SNEGSKA (reference sequence). The CDR3, as DNA: TGCAGTGCTAGAGATTTGGGGAACACCGGGGAGCTGTTTTTT. Encoded protein: CSARDLGNTGELFF.

This clonotype turned up a few times. The V and J genes are TRBV7-2 and TRBJ2-2, with a possible D match to TRBD2 (5 bases). Germline CDR1 reads SGHTA; CDR2 reads FQGNSA. Between the trimmed V and J ends, which lost 7 bases and 7 bases, there was a span of 13 bases. CDR3 size: 13 residues. CDR3 amino acids: CASITRAGGELFF. Written as DNA, the CDR3 is TGTGCCAGCATCACGAGGGCCGGCGGGGAGCTGTTTTTT.